Sequencing of this TCR beta chain was carried out in a study of blood T cell repertoires in COVID-19 (dated by TCRdb to about 2020). About the full investigation: Samples from collaborators originated in the United States, Italy and Spain and spanned both the acute and convalescent phases of COVID-19. The prospective study material was composed of cDNA or gDNA derived from T cells, B-cell-depleted T cells, or PBMCs. The dataset comprised deeply sampled blood TCRbeta repertoires from subjects exposed to, actively infected with, or recovered from COVID-19. The repertoires were released in a freely available public database meant as a resource for research on the immune response to SARS-CoV-2. The samples were drawn from two sources: the first 160 participants of the ongoing ImmuneRACE study, and 1,200 or so subjects contributed by 6 global collaborators. A de-identified subject ID, COVID-19 status, age in years and sex were almost always included in the sample metadata. Where HLA class I and class II types were available, the types were taken from metadata supplied by the sample provider, not from assay-based typing.

This clone occurred many times. What antigen it recognizes has not been identified. Base qualities are missing; no much larger clone stands one base away. The study at large found these results: The amount of clinical and demographic metadata varied by source and participant and was provided uncurated.

TCRbeta CDR3 regions were amplified from genomic DNA by means of the immunoSEQ Assay, a bias-controlled multiplex PCR. As for how the authors treated the data: Within the assay, amplification of reference gene primers was used to estimate how many nucleated cells each sample contained. To quantify the absolute abundance of each unique TCRbeta CDR3 rearrangement, sequence reads were collapsed and filtered. For each sample, productive Simpson clonality was calculated as the square root of Simpson's diversity index across productive rearrangements. Sourced from immuneACCESS, this table was stored by TCRdb with only in-frame sequences that have V and J called. A share of the clones is absent; for the studies checked, an unresolved V gene accounts for under half, and the remainder has no known explanation. V, J and clone size reflect that table, while D and trimming were determined from the DNA. The sample table lists 250,000 to 300,000 clones, around 84% of them with a count of one. The top ten clonotypes cover 5% of the sample.

V is shortened by 2 bases, J by 2 bases, and the region joining them spans 6 bases. Taken from cysteine to phenylalanine, the CDR3 has 13 residues. The entry retains the CDR3 DNA only, 39 bases that are in frame from base 1. Enrolling through a virtual design, the prospective study's participants ranged in age from roughly 18 to 95 years and lived across some 23 United States geographic areas. To assign participants to cohorts, the prospective study relied on clinical history that participants themselves reported in a screening survey and a study questionnaire. Exposed participants had been in contact, within 2 weeks of entering the study, with a person who had a PCR-confirmed or clinician-diagnosed case of COVID-19. Each participant in the prospective study had whole blood, serum and a nasopharyngeal or oropharyngeal swab collected by mobile phlebotomists. Over an approximately 2-month period, participants in the prospective study had the option of providing additional blood draws and questionnaires. Before DNA extraction, prospective study blood samples were shipped either frozen or at room temperature.

The rearranged chain carries TRBV12-3 or TRBV12-4 and TRBJ1-2, with the D gene uncertain. The sequenced sample consisted of PBMCs or T cells enriched from blood (not recorded which). The sequence was obtained from a man aged 35 to 55 who had been exposed to COVID-19. The CDR3 has the sequence CASSLSGNYGYTF. The DNA reads TGTGCCAGCAGTTTATCCGGGAACTATGGCTACACCTTC.